The 25 T cell receptor beta chains below come from one sample, sequenced in a study of blood T cell repertoires in COVID-19. Measured with immunoSEQ multiplex PCR; TCRdb has only the in-frame clones, and not every one. The table has around 26,000 clones, about 90% seen once. The sample was peripheral blood. These receptors were obtained from a human donor in a cohort sampled during active COVID-19.

V gene TRBV7-3 combines with J gene TRBJ2-3; weak D call: TRBD2 (7 bases). V was pared by 3 bases and J by 1 base, with 8 bases between. The CDR3 is made up of 14 amino acids. The germline V gene encodes CDR1 SGHTA and CDR2 FQGTGA. The CDR3 DNA sequence: TGTGCCAGCAGCTTGGGGGGGCGCACAGATACGCAGTATTTT. Its translation is CASSLGGRTDTQYF.

In its sample, this clone was seen a few times. The chain employs TRBV11-2 and TRBJ1-2; TRBD1 aligns across 8 bases. The length of the CDR3 is 15 residues. The germline gives CDR1 SGHAT, CDR2 FQNNGV. The J segment lost 5 bases and the V segment lost 4 bases, leaving 9 bases of the junction unmatched. In nucleotides, the CDR3 is TGTGCCAGCAGCTCGACAGGGGATAACATTTATGGCTACACCTTC. Amino acids: CASSSTGDNIYGYTF.

This clone appeared once. The chain carries TRBV5-1 and TRBJ1-2; D unresolved. There are 13 residues in the CDR3. Germline CDR1 is SGHRS and CDR2 is YFSETQ. The V end lost 4 bases, the J end lost 4 bases, and 11 bases lay between the germline ends. The CDR3 region is CASSPDNGYGYTF. The CDR3 DNA reads TGCGCCAGCAGCCCAGACAACGGCTATGGCTACACCTTC.

The rearrangement links TRBV4-1 to TRBJ2-3; TRBD2 agrees at 9 bases. The CDR3 runs to 17 residues. Germline CDR1 is MGHRA and CDR2 is YSYEKL. Trimming cost V 0 bases and J 5 bases; bases outside gene matches: 9. DNA of the CDR3: TGCGCCAGCAGCCAAGATATCGCGGGGGGGGCGGTAGATACGCAGTATTTT. As protein: CASSQDIAGGAVDTQYF.

The chain links TRBV9 to TRBJ2-2; no definite D call. Between the trimmed V and J ends, which lost 2 bases and 7 bases, there was a span of 6 bases. Germline loops: CDR1 SGDLS, CDR2 YYNGEE. The CDR3 is 12 residues long. The CDR3 DNA is TGTGCCAGCAGCGTGCGTATCGGGGAGCTGTTTTTT. Translated: CASSVRIGELFF.

This chain links TRBV6-1 with TRBJ1-2; D not resolved. Trimming removed 3 bases from V and 8 bases from J, with 10 bases in between. This CDR3 is built from 12 residues. Germline CDR1 is MNHNS and CDR2 is SASEGT. In nucleotides, the CDR3 is TGTGCCAGCAGTGATATACTGCGAGGCTACACCTTC. This sequence encodes CASSDILRGYTF.

The gene calls are TRBV9 and TRBJ1-1; D remains ambiguous. With 3 bases removed from V and 1 base from J, the gap between germline ends came to 13 bases. Germline CDR1 and CDR2: SGDLS and YYNGEE. CDR3 length: 15 amino acids. The CDR3 nucleotides read TGTGCCAGCAGCGCCCTCGGAGGTCCGAACACTGAAGCTTTCTTT. It yields the protein CASSALGGPNTEAFF.

The chain is built from TRBV7-2 and TRBJ2-3; 8 bases align to TRBD2. CDR1 and CDR2 (germline): SGHTA, FQGNSA. With 8 bases clipped from V and 2 bases from J, the junction kept 6 bases outside the gene matches. This CDR3 comprises 14 residues. CDR3 residues: CASVSGAYTDTQYF. CDR3 DNA: TGTGCCAGCGTTAGCGGGGCTTACACAGATACGCAGTATTTT.

The CDR3 loop reads CASSHRRQSGYTF. The CDR3 DNA sequence: TGCGCCAGCAGCCATCGTAGACAGAGTGGCTACACCTTC. The chain is built from TRBV4-3 and TRBJ1-2; possible D gene TRBD1, 5 bases. The V end was cut by 3 bases, the J end by 7 bases, with 12 bases between. This CDR3 spans 13 amino acids. In germline, CDR1 is LGHNA, CDR2 YSLEER.

CDR3 in amino acids: CASSVGPGSSSYEQYF. In nucleotides, the CDR3 is TGTGCCAGCAGCGTAGGGCCAGGGTCTAGCTCCTACGAGCAGTACTTC. The rearrangement links TRBV9 to TRBJ2-7, with TRBD1 as a possible D gene (5 bases). The CDR3 covers 16 residues. Looked up from germline, CDR1 is SGDLS and CDR2 is YYNGEE. V was trimmed by 0 bases and J by 0 bases, leaving 13 bases between them.

The chain recombines TRBV4-2 with TRBJ1-4; 7 nucleotides line up with TRBD1. The germline gives CDR1 LGHNA, CDR2 YNFKEQ. CDR3 length equals 17 residues. J gave up 6 bases and V 1 base, and 11 bases lay outside the gene matches. CDR3 nucleotides: TGTGCCAGCAGCCAAGTGTTGTCGGCAGGGGGAGATGAAAAACTGTTTTTT. It yields the protein CASSQVLSAGGDEKLFF.

On this clone: Mismatch with germline at one junction end may stem from a read error. The chain carries TRBV7-7 and TRBJ2-1, with TRBD1 matching over 8 bases. Germline CDR1 and CDR2: SSHAT and FNYEAQ (reference sequence). CDR3 length: 15 amino acids. CDR3 bases: TGTGCTAGCAGCCCGGACAGGGCAACCTACAATGAGCAGTTCTTC. Its translation is CASSPDRATYNEQFF.

The chain joins TRBV7-3 to TRBJ2-5; D is possibly TRBD2 (6 bases). CDR3 length: 14 residues. The V gene's germline CDR1 is SGHTA and CDR2 FQGTGA. V dropped 4 bases and J dropped 2 bases, with 11 bases sitting between them. CDR3 sequence reads: CASSSEAGQETQYF. CDR3 DNA sequence: TGTGCCAGCAGCTCCGAGGCGGGGCAAGAGACCCAGTACTTC.

V and J are TRBV2 and TRBJ2-5; D is undetermined. Trimming shortened V by 3 bases and J by 1 base, and 6 bases separated the two germline ends. The CDR3 loop spans 13 amino acids. Per the germline V gene, CDR1 is SNHLY and CDR2 is FYNNEI. The CDR3 region is CASSDRTQETQYF. The CDR3 nucleotides are TGTGCCAGCAGTGACAGAACCCAAGAGACCCAGTACTTC.

The chain carries TRBV9 and TRBJ2-3, with 8 bases lining up with TRBD2. The CDR3 spans 17 residues. V dropped 0 bases and J dropped 1; count of bases not matched to a gene: 7. Germline-derived CDR1 and CDR2 are SGDLS and YYNGEE. CDR3 sequence: CASSVEAGADRTDTQYF. In nucleotides, the CDR3 is TGTGCCAGCAGCGTAGAAGCGGGGGCCGATCGCACAGATACGCAGTATTTT. The variable domain in full, with the rest retrieved from reference TRBV9 and TRBJ2-3, is DSGVTQTPKHLITATGQRVTLRCSPRSGDLSVYWYQQSLDQGLQFLIQYYNGEERAKGNILERFSAQQFPDLHSELNLSSLELGDSALYFCASSVEAGADRTDTQYFGPGTRLTVL.

The chain uses TRBV28 and TRBJ1-2; TRBD1 might be the D (6 bases). Trimming took 8 bases from V and 2 from J, leaving 9 bases between them. Germline V CDR1 and CDR2: MDHEN, SYDVKM. The CDR3 spans 12 residues. The CDR3 sequence is CASEGGNYGYTF. The CDR3, as DNA: TGTGCCAGCGAAGGGGGAAACTATGGCTACACCTTC.

This chain connects TRBV5-4 to TRBJ2-7; D is possibly TRBD2 (6 bases). The V end was cut by 2 bases, the J end by 5 bases, with 17 bases between. The length of the CDR3 is 15 residues. Germline assignment: CDR1 SGHNT and CDR2 YYREEE (reference sequence). The CDR3 loop reads CASSFSLRAGNEQYF. The CDR3 DNA follows: TGTGCCAGCAGCTTTTCCCTTCGGGCGGGGAACGAGCAGTACTTC.

V gene TRBV27 combines with J gene TRBJ1-4; D unresolved. The CDR3 covers 14 residues. Germline loops: CDR1 MNHEY, CDR2 SMNVEV (reference sequence). Trimming removed 6 bases from V and 4 bases from J, with 12 bases in between. The CDR3 DNA reads as TGTGCCAGCAGGCAGGCCAGGAATAATGAAAAACTGTTTTTT. This codes for CASRQARNNEKLFF.

DNA for the CDR3: TGTGCCAGCAGCGCTGGGATAGCACAGGGCCTGGGGGATACGCAGTATTTT. Protein product: CASSAGIAQGLGDTQYF. The chain is built from TRBV7-9 and TRBJ2-3; TRBD1 is a possible D gene (6 bases). CDR1 SEHNR and CDR2 FQNEAQ come from the germline V gene (reference sequence). This CDR3 contains 17 residues. The V end was cut by 5 bases, the J end by 6 bases, with 24 bases between.

The chain combines TRBV3-1 (or the pseudogene TRBV3-2) with TRBJ2-7; weak D call: TRBD2 (5 bases). The germline V gene has CDR1 LGHDT and CDR2 YNNKEL (reference sequence). Trimming shortened V by 0 bases and J by 7 bases, and 13 bases separated the two germline ends. CDR3 length: 14 amino acids. The CDR3 protein is CASSQDHSGREQYF. As DNA, the CDR3 is TGTGCCAGCAGCCAAGATCATTCGGGAAGGGAGCAGTACTTC.

The chain uses TRBV5-1 and TRBJ2-4, with a weak D call TRBD1 (5 bases). The germline V gene has CDR1 SGHRS and CDR2 YFSETQ. The V end lost 7 bases, the J end lost 5 bases, and 13 bases lay between the germline ends. The CDR3 extends over 13 amino acids. As DNA, the CDR3 is TGCGCCAGCGGCCAGGGAAACCAAAACATTCAGTACTTC. Translating gives CASGQGNQNIQYF.

The chain couples TRBV18 to TRBJ1-1, with D possibly being TRBD1 (6 bases). Trimming cost V 1 base and J 1 base, with 10 bases left between them. CDR3 length: 15 amino acids. Germline CDR1 and CDR2: KGHSH and LQKENI. The CDR3 DNA follows: TGTGCCAGCTCACCACGAAGGGACACGAACACTGAAGCTTTCTTT. It codes for CASSPRRDTNTEAFF.

The chain combines TRBV5-8 with TRBJ1-2; a possible D gene is TRBD1 (5 bases). V was pared by 4 bases and J by 1 base, with 20 bases between. This CDR3 has 17 amino acids. Germline V gives CDR1 SGHTS, CDR2 YDEGEE. Written as DNA, the CDR3 is TGTGCCAGCAGCCAAACTCCACAGGATAGGAGTAACTATGGCTACACCTTC. Its protein is CASSQTPQDRSNYGYTF.

The chain recombines TRBV24-1 with TRBJ2-3; no reliable D call. Germline V gene lookup returns CDR1 KGHDR and CDR2 SFDVKD. Trimming cost V 4 bases and J 8 bases, with 18 bases left between them. The CDR3 covers 15 residues. The CDR3 sequence: CATSDEMLHSSTQYF. The CDR3 bases are TGTGCCACCAGTGACGAGATGTTGCACTCCTCTACGCAGTATTTT.

The genes are TRBV3-1 (or the pseudogene TRBV3-2) and TRBJ1-1; D possibly corresponds to TRBD1 (6 bases). The CDR3 is 15 amino acids. V lost 4 bases, J lost 4 bases, and 16 bases lay in between. The germline CDR1 and CDR2 sequences are LGHDT and YNNKEL (reference sequence). The CDR3 is CASSRHREGSTEAFF. CDR3 DNA sequence: TGTGCCAGCAGCCGACACAGGGAGGGGAGCACTGAAGCTTTCTTT.